This entry concerns a single T cell receptor (beta chain). Its antigen remains unidentified. This record comes from a study of cytotoxic CD8 clonotypes in ibrutinib-treated CLL. Study-wide background: Enrolment comprised some twelve relapsed/refractory and over 14 treatment-naive patients; approximately 18 were IGHV unmutated.

Clones were read by immunoSEQ multiplex PCR, and TCRdb kept only the in-frame ones, dropping some. The table shows 60,000 to 70,000 clones, with approximately 57% occurring only once. CDR1 is SGHNT and CDR2 is YYREEE in the germline V gene (reference sequence). The length of the CDR3 is 13 residues. J was trimmed by 5 bases and V by 4 bases; bases with no gene match: 3. Study-wide findings and caveats: Exceeding age-matched healthy donors, baseline clonality also tracked the counts of circulating CD8+ T cells.

This chain connects TRBV5-4 to TRBJ2-1; 7 bases agree with TRBD1. The input for sequencing was PBMCs, taken after 12 months of ibrutinib treatment. This TCR derives from a human donor with chronic lymphocytic leukemia. The CDR3 here is CASSPQGNNEQFF. The CDR3 DNA is TGTGCCAGCAGCCCACAGGGGAACAATGAGCAGTTCTTC.